Listed below are T cell receptor beta chains from one sample, sequenced in a study of shared clonotypes between healthy human individuals. Clones were read by immunoSEQ multiplex PCR, and TCRdb kept only the in-frame ones, dropping some. The sample has over a million clones; about 80% are singletons. The sample was memory CD4+ T cells sorted from blood. These receptors were obtained from a man in his late teens or twenties in good health. Both conserved end residues are part of each CDR3. A D gene is named only where the DNA matches it firmly. Not all rows give a size; the values are once, few, many and, for expanded clones, a class.

V	J	size	D	CDR3	DNA
TRBV6-6	TRBJ2-5	NA	TRBD2	CASRRGLAGNQETQYF	TGTGCCAGCAGGAGAGGACTAGCGGGTAACCAAGAGACCCAGTACTTC
TRBV29-1	TRBJ2-1	NA	NA	CSVDNSYNEQFF	TGCAGCGTTGATAACTCGTACAATGAGCAGTTCTTC
TRBV19	TRBJ1-1	NA	TRBD1	CASTQQGGVTEAFF	TGTGCCAGTACTCAACAGGGGGGGGTAACTGAAGCTTTCTTT
TRBV6-6	TRBJ1-4	NA	NA	CASRPGATNEKLFF	TGTGCCAGCAGACCAGGGGCAACTAATGAAAAACTGTTTTTT
TRBV2	TRBJ2-5	NA	NA	CASSRGIWETQYF	TGTGCCAGCAGTCGCGGGATCTGGGAGACCCAGTACTTC
TRBV28	TRBJ2-7	NA	NA	CASSLGGVNTYEQYF	TGTGCCAGCAGTTTAGGAGGGGTTAATACCTACGAGCAGTACTTC
TRBV19	TRBJ2-3	NA	NA	CASSEGAADTQYF	TGTGCCAGTAGTGAAGGGGCCGCAGATACGCAGTATTTT
TRBV29-1	TRBJ2-7	NA	NA	CSVMTGVEQYF	TGCAGCGTGATGACAGGTGTCGAGCAGTACTTC
TRBV6-1	TRBJ2-7	NA	NA	CASSEIRRGDRYEQYF	TGTGCCAGCAGTGAAATCCGGAGGGGGGACCGGTACGAGCAGTACTTC
TRBV11-2	TRBJ1-4	NA	NA	CASSFGGGHEKLFF	TGTGCCAGCAGCTTTGGAGGGGGGCATGAAAAACTGTTTTTT
TRBV28	TRBJ1-5	NA	TRBD1	CASAGQGSNQPQHF	TGTGCCAGCGCGGGACAGGGGAGCAATCAGCCCCAGCATTTT
TRBV5-6	TRBJ2-5	NA	NA	CASSLSLQETQYF	TGTGCCAGCAGCTTGTCCCTACAAGAGACCCAGTACTTC
TRBV6-6	TRBJ1-2	many	TRBD1	CASSETGVYYGYTF	TGTGCCAGCAGCGAGACAGGGGTTTACTATGGCTACACCTTC
TRBV4-1	TRBJ2-2	once	NA	CASSRYLFPGELFF	TGCGCCAGCAGCCGATACCTGTTCCCCGGGGAGCTGTTTTTT
TRBV18	TRBJ1-2	NA	NA	CASSGGGDYGYTF	TGTGCCAGCTCCGGGGGTGGAGACTATGGCTACACCTTC
TRBV2	TRBJ1-4	many	NA	CASSEARVWSEKLFF	TGTGCCAGCAGTGAAGCCAGGGTATGGAGTGAAAAACTGTTTTTT
TRBV28	TRBJ1-2	NA	TRBD1	CASSQDRVPNYGYTF	TGTGCCAGCAGTCAAGACAGGGTCCCTAACTATGGCTACACCTTC
TRBV2	TRBJ1-5	NA	NA	CASSPPGRGGQPQHF	TGTGCCAGCAGTCCCCCGGGACGGGGGGGTCAGCCCCAGCATTTT
TRBV28	TRBJ1-2	once	TRBD1	CASKRTGLYGYTF	TGTGCCAGCAAACGGACAGGGCTCTATGGCTACACCTTC
TRBV18	TRBJ1-6	once	NA	CASSPSTDQNSPLHF	TGTGCCAGCTCACCATCAACCGACCAGAATTCACCCCTCCACTTT
TRBV5-4	TRBJ2-5	many	NA	CASSLGGYETQYF	TGTGCCAGCAGCTTGGGAGGGTACGAGACCCAGTACTTC
TRBV10-3	TRBJ1-1	NA	NA	CASLPGFTEAFF	TGTGCCAGTTTACCGGGTTTCACTGAAGCTTTCTTT
TRBV30	TRBJ1-4	few	NA	CAWSVSFEGKLFF	TGTGCCTGGAGTGTTTCCTTTGAGGGGAAACTGTTTTTT
TRBV6-1	TRBJ2-2	NA	NA	CASSGAGAGTGELFF	TGTGCCAGCTCTGGGGCAGGGGCGGGCACCGGGGAGCTGTTTTTT
TRBV6-4	TRBJ1-5	NA	TRBD1	CASSVCDATGGQPQHF	TGTGCCAGCAGTGTTTGTGATGCGACAGGGGGTCAGCCCCAGCATTTT
TRBV6-1	TRBJ1-1	NA	NA	CASKGGRTEAFF	TGTGCCAGCAAGGGGGGGAGAACTGAAGCTTTCTTT
TRBV7-2	TRBJ2-7	NA	NA	CASSLSQNSYEQYF	TGTGCCAGCAGCTTATCCCAGAATTCCTACGAGCAGTACTTC
TRBV2	TRBJ2-7	NA	NA	CASSTQGNPTVEQYF	TGTGCCAGCAGTACGCAGGGGAATCCGACCGTCGAGCAGTACTTC
TRBV11-2	TRBJ2-5	NA	TRBD2	CASSQGGLATQETQYF	TGTGCCAGCAGCCAAGGTGGACTAGCGACCCAAGAGACCCAGTACTTC
TRBV27	TRBJ1-4	NA	TRBD1	CASRRNSQGPNEKLFF	TGTGCCAGCAGGCGGAACTCACAGGGGCCTAATGAAAAACTGTTTTTT
TRBV7-9	TRBJ1-2	once	NA	CASSSEGLNYGYTF	TGTGCCAGCAGCTCGGAGGGTCTAAACTATGGCTACACCTTC
TRBV6-5	TRBJ2-6	NA	NA	CASSRSSGANVLTF	TGTGCCAGCAGTCGCAGCTCTGGGGCCAACGTCCTGACTTTC
TRBV30	TRBJ1-2	few	TRBD1	CAWSRQGYYGYTF	TGTGCCTGGAGCCGACAGGGCTACTATGGCTACACCTTC
TRBV6-1	TRBJ2-1	NA	TRBD1	CASIPGTGVSNEQFF	TGTGCCAGCATCCCCGGGACAGGGGTTTCCAATGAGCAGTTCTTC
TRBV18	TRBJ2-2	NA	TRBD2	CASSPPASGSTGELFF	TGTGCCAGCTCACCGCCGGCTAGCGGTAGCACCGGGGAGCTGTTTTTT
TRBV14	TRBJ2-2	NA	NA	CASSPLAGATGELFF	TGTGCCAGCAGCCCCCTGGCAGGGGCAACCGGGGAGCTGTTTTTT
TRBV11-3	TRBJ2-1	once	NA	CASSARGTADNEQFF	TGTGCCAGCAGCGCTCGCGGGACAGCTGACAATGAGCAGTTCTTC
TRBV10-3	TRBJ2-1	NA	TRBD2	CAIRSSGQNGYNEQFF	TGTGCCATCAGGTCTAGCGGGCAAAACGGTTACAATGAGCAGTTCTTC
TRBV30	TRBJ2-3	NA	NA	CALGPTDTQYF	TGTGCCTTGGGACCCACAGATACGCAGTATTTT
TRBV18	TRBJ2-5	NA	TRBD2	CASSPVRGGQETQYF	TGTGCCAGCTCACCAGTCCGGGGAGGGCAAGAGACCCAGTACTTC
TRBV7-2	TRBJ2-7	NA	NA	CASTIGLSYEQYF	TGTGCCAGCACCATTGGACTCTCCTACGAGCAGTACTTC
TRBV5-1	TRBJ1-2	NA	TRBD1	CASSLGTGNFYGYTF	TGCGCCAGCAGCTTAGGGACAGGGAATTTCTATGGCTACACCTTC
TRBV10-3	TRBJ2-3	NA	NA	CAISESGADTQYF	TGTGCCATCAGTGAGTCCGGTGCTGATACGCAGTATTTT
TRBV18	TRBJ1-1	NA	NA	CASSPREGTEAFF	TGTGCCAGCTCACCGCGGGAGGGGACTGAAGCTTTCTTT
TRBV7-6	TRBJ2-2	NA	TRBD2	CASSPYIGTSGAPGELFF	TGTGCCAGCAGCCCTTATATAGGGACTAGCGGGGCCCCCGGGGAGCTGTTTTTT
TRBV5-1	TRBJ2-1	NA	TRBD2	CASSLIAGGYNEQFF	TGCGCCAGCAGCTTGATAGCGGGAGGGTACAATGAGCAGTTCTTC
TRBV10-3	TRBJ1-4	NA	TRBD1	CAISTKTGRDEKLFF	TGTGCCATCAGTACCAAGACAGGGAGAGATGAAAAACTGTTTTTT
TRBV18	TRBJ2-7	NA	NA	CASSRDGTYEQYF	TGTGCCAGCTCCCGAGACGGAACCTACGAGCAGTACTTC
TRBV6-6	TRBJ2-1	many	NA	CANSFSHPSSYNEQFF	TGTGCCAACAGCTTTTCTCACCCAAGCTCCTACAATGAGCAGTTCTTC
TRBV7-2	TRBJ1-5	few	NA	CASSLGTGGNQPQHF	TGTGCCAGCAGCTTGGGGACGGGTGGCAATCAGCCCCAGCATTTT
TRBV10-3	TRBJ2-7	NA	NA	CAISGDGPGEQYF	TGTGCCATCAGTGGGGACGGCCCCGGCGAGCAGTACTTC
TRBV6-5	TRBJ1-6	NA	NA	CASNGGGNSPLHF	TGTGCCAGCAATGGGGGGGGAAATTCACCCCTCCACTTT
TRBV7-2	TRBJ2-2	many	NA	CASSPFGNTGELFF	TGTGCCAGCAGCCCCTTTGGGAACACCGGGGAGCTGTTTTTT
TRBV7-2	TRBJ2-3	once	NA	CASSWQGTDTQYF	TGTGCCAGCAGCTGGCAGGGGACCGATACGCAGTATTTT
TRBV10-3	TRBJ2-7	NA	TRBD1	CAISQQGYEQYF	TGTGCCATCAGCCAACAGGGGTACGAGCAGTACTTC
TRBV5-1	TRBJ2-3	NA	NA	CASSYAQESQYF	TGCGCCAGCAGTTACGCCCAGGAGTCGCAGTATTTT
TRBV5-1	TRBJ2-1	NA	TRBD2	CASSGGVASSYNEQFF	TGCGCCAGCAGCGGGGGGGTCGCAAGCTCCTACAATGAGCAGTTCTTC